This is a list of T cell receptor beta chains from one sample in a study of post-analysis software for immune sequencing data. MiXCR, applied by TCRdb to the PCR reads, yields one record per CDR3 protein. Here the sample spans about 570,000 distinct CDR3 sequences, 30% to 40% being singletons. The sequencing input was blood. The source of these receptors is a girl aged 2-17 years with multiple sclerosis. The CDR3 runs from the conserved cysteine through the conserved F or W. The D gene is left open where the match is weak. Clone size appears in some rows only: once, few, many, or a class for an expanded clone.

V gene,D gene,CDR3 length,J gene,clone size,CDR3 DNA,CDR3 protein
TRBV6-4,.,15,TRBJ2-1,few,TGTGCCAGCAGTGACTCATGGGGGCTTTACAATGAGCAGTTCTTC,CASSDSWGLYNEQFF
TRBV5-1,TRBD1,15,TRBJ2-5,.,TGCGCCAGCAGCGTCCCCGGGACAGGGTGGGAGACCCAGTACTTC,CASSVPGTGWETQYF
TRBV4-1,.,17,TRBJ2-3,.,TGCGCCAGCAGCCAAAACGAATGGGACACAAGCACAGATACGCAGTATTTT,CASSQNEWDTSTDTQYF
TRBV9,TRBD1,17,TRBJ2-3,many,TGTGCCAGCAGCGAAACCCCGGGACAGGGGGTCACAGATACGCAGTATTTT,CASSETPGQGVTDTQYF
TRBV4-1,.,16,TRBJ2-1,few,TGCGCCAGCAGTCTACCCGGGACCGTTTCCTACAATGAGCAGTTCTTC,CASSLPGTVSYNEQFF
TRBV24-1,.,15,TRBJ2-3,few,TGTGCCACCAGTGATTTGTTTAACTCCGACGATACGCAGTATTTT,CATSDLFNSDDTQYF
TRBV15,.,14,TRBJ2-5,few,TGTGCCACCAGCAGAGCCGGGACTTGGGAGACCCAGTACTTC,CATSRAGTWETQYF
TRBV5-5,.,14,TRBJ1-6,few,TGTGCCAGCAGCTACAGGGTATTCGGTTCACCCCTCCACTTT,CASSYRVFGSPLHF
TRBV7-3,TRBD1,14,TRBJ2-7,many,TGTGCCAGCAGCTCCGGGACAGGGATCTACGAGCAGTACTTC,CASSSGTGIYEQYF
TRBV9,.,15,TRBJ2-1,.,TGTGCCAGCAGCGTGCGCTATCTAGCTCCGAATGAGCAGTTCTTC,CASSVRYLAPNEQFF
TRBV12-3/TRBV12-4,.,12,TRBJ1-2,.,TGTGCCAGCAGTCCCAGTGGCTATGGCTACACCTTC,CASSPSGYGYTF
TRBV6-6,TRBD1,16,TRBJ2-1,few,TGTGCCAGCAGTTTAAGACAGGGGAGCTCCTACAATGAGCAGTTCTTC,CASSLRQGSSYNEQFF
TRBV11-2,.,14,TRBJ2-4,.,TGTGCCAGCAGCACCGGGACAACTAAAAACATTCAGTACTTC,CASSTGTTKNIQYF
TRBV7-2,.,14,TRBJ1-5,.,TGTGCCAGCAGGTCCGGGGCGAGCAATCAGCCCCAGCATTTT,CASRSGASNQPQHF
TRBV29-1,TRBD1,14,TRBJ1-2,.,TGCAGCGCCCTGACAGGGAACATACGCTATGGCTACACCTTC,CSALTGNIRYGYTF
TRBV5-1,TRBD1,14,TRBJ2-7,few,TGCGCCAGCAGCTTCCGCGGGACAGGGGGCGAGCAGTACTTC,CASSFRGTGGEQYF
TRBV4-2,.,15,TRBJ2-1,few,TGTGCCAGCAGCCAGCGGAGGGGGGGCATCAATGAGCAGTTCTTC,CASSQRRGGINEQFF
TRBV4-1,.,15,TRBJ1-1,.,TGCGCCAGCAGCCACGGAAGGGCGGAAAACACTGAAGCTTTCTTT,CASSHGRAENTEAFF
TRBV20-1,TRBD1,14,TRBJ2-7,.,TGCAGTGGGGGAAACGACAGGGAGTCGGGCGAGCAGTACTTC,CSGGNDRESGEQYF
TRBV2,.,16,TRBJ2-1,.,TGTGCCAGCAGTGAGAACAGGGGCGGGAGGTACAATGAGCAGTTCTTC,CASSENRGGRYNEQFF
TRBV20-1,.,18,TRBJ2-6,few,TGCAGTGCTAGAGATCCCGGGACATATCGCTCTGGGGCCAACGTCCTGACTTTC,CSARDPGTYRSGANVLTF
TRBV20-1,TRBD1,15,TRBJ1-1,.,TGCAGTGCTAGAGGCGTTGGACAGGGGAACACTGAAGCTTTCTTT,CSARGVGQGNTEAFF
TRBV6-5,TRBD2,16,TRBJ2-1,.,TGTGCCAGCAGTTACTCGTCTAGCGGGGGGGCTGATGAGCAGTTCTTC,CASSYSSSGGADEQFF
TRBV20-1,.,15,TRBJ1-5,.,TGCAGTGCTAGAGATGGGGTCTACAGCAATCAGCCCCAGCATTTT,CSARDGVYSNQPQHF
TRBV29-1,.,13,TRBJ1-1,.,TGCAGCGTTGAAGAATGGCTAAACACTGAAGCTTTCTTT,CSVEEWLNTEAFF
TRBV10-3,.,12,TRBJ2-3,.,TGTGCCATAACTAGTAACACAGATACGCAGTATTTT,CAITSNTDTQYF
TRBV6-1,.,13,TRBJ2-7,few,TGTGCCAGCCAGGGACGGATCAACTACGAGCAGTACTTC,CASQGRINYEQYF
TRBV28,TRBD1,16,TRBJ2-2,.,TGTGCCAGCAGTTTCCAGCCGGGACAGGGAACCGGGGAGCTGTTTTTT,CASSFQPGQGTGELFF
TRBV6-5,.,16,TRBJ1-1,few,TGTGCCAGCAGCCACCTAAGGGCCGTTGGCCACACTGAAGCTTTCTTT,CASSHLRAVGHTEAFF
TRBV3-1,.,15,TRBJ1-2,few,TGTGCCAGCAGCCAAGTCGGGAGGACTAACTATGGCTACACCTTC,CASSQVGRTNYGYTF
TRBV29-1,.,14,TRBJ2-1,.,TGCAGCGTTGAAGATGGAACTACGGACGATGAGCAGTTCTTC,CSVEDGTTDDEQFF
TRBV18,.,12,TRBJ1-6,few,TGTGCCAGCTCACGACCGAATTCACCCCTCCACTTT,CASSRPNSPLHF
TRBV7-6,TRBD1,16,TRBJ2-5,.,TGTGCCAGCAGCTTAGGATCGGACAGGGGGCAAGGGGAGCAGTACTTC,CASSLGSDRGQGEQYF
TRBV6-5,.,15,TRBJ1-6,few,TGTGCCAGCAGGGGCCTTACCCTAAATAATTCACCCCTCCACTTT,CASRGLTLNNSPLHF
TRBV20-1,.,13,TRBJ1-5,.,TGCAGTGTCGCTCGGGCGGGAAATCAGCCCCAGCATTTT,CSVARAGNQPQHF
TRBV29-1,TRBD1,14,TRBJ1-1,.,TGCAGCGTTGAAGGCCAGGGGGCGAACACTGAAGCTTTCTTT,CSVEGQGANTEAFF
TRBV5-5,.,15,TRBJ1-2,.,TGTGCCAGCAGCTTGGGACCGACCGCGGCCTATGGCTACACCTTC,CASSLGPTAAYGYTF
TRBV7-9,.,12,TRBJ1-1,.,TGTGCCAGCAGCTTAGAGGTCAGTGAAGCTTTCTTT,CASSLEVSEAFF
TRBV7-9,.,15,TRBJ2-7,.,TGTGCCAGCAGCTTAGGGGGAACAGTTGTCTACGAGCAGTACTTC,CASSLGGTVVYEQYF
TRBV14,.,13,TRBJ1-1,few,TGTGCCAGCAGCCAAGTGGTGGACACTGAAGCTTTCTTT,CASSQVVDTEAFF
TRBV28,.,11,TRBJ1-2,few,TGTGCCAGCACTACTCAGGGGAAGTACACCTTC,CASTTQGKYTF
TRBV9,TRBD1,14,TRBJ2-7,many,TGTGCCAGCAGCCCCCGGGACAGGTCCTACGAGCAGTACTTC,CASSPRDRSYEQYF
TRBV9,TRBD2,15,TRBJ2-7,.,TGTGCCAGCAGCGTAGATGGGACTACTCTTTTCGAGCAGTACTTC,CASSVDGTTLFEQYF
TRBV7-2,.,14,TRBJ1-5,.,TGTGCCAGCAGCTCGCGTTATAGCAATCAGCCCCAGCATTTT,CASSSRYSNQPQHF
TRBV4-2,.,16,TRBJ1-6,few,TGTGCCAGCAGCCAAGCTACAGGGTATAATAATTCACCCCTCCACTTT,CASSQATGYNNSPLHF
TRBV12-3/TRBV12-4,TRBD1,15,TRBJ2-1,few,TGTGCCAGCAGTTTATGGGACAGGGGACACAATGAGCAGTTCTTC,CASSLWDRGHNEQFF
TRBV20-1,.,15,TRBJ1-5,few,TGCAGTGCTAGCGAATTAGTATCGTTTTATCAGCCCCAGCATTTT,CSASELVSFYQPQHF
TRBV20-1,TRBD2,16,TRBJ2-7,few,TGCAGTGCTAGAGATCTAAGCGGGGGGGATCCCTACGAGCAGTACTTC,CSARDLSGGDPYEQYF
TRBV25-1,.,13,TRBJ1-2,.,TGTGCCAGCAGTGAACAGGACGGCTATGGCTACACCTTC,CASSEQDGYGYTF
TRBV4-2,.,14,TRBJ2-3,.,TGTGCCAGTCGGGAAGTAGGAAGCACAGATACGCAGTATTTT,CASREVGSTDTQYF
TRBV28,.,12,TRBJ1-2,.,TGTGCCAGCAGTTTATTACCGAATGGCTACACCTTC,CASSLLPNGYTF
TRBV7-9,TRBD1,18,TRBJ2-6,few,TGTGCCAGCAGCTTAGGTCTGACAGGGCGCTCTGGGGCCAACGTCCTGACTTTC,CASSLGLTGRSGANVLTF
TRBV5-1,.,14,TRBJ2-1,.,TGCGCCAGCAGCATCCCGGGACTCTACAATGAGCAGTTCTTC,CASSIPGLYNEQFF
TRBV6-6,TRBD1,16,TRBJ1-6,.,TGTGCCAGCAGTTACTCGTTAAGACAGGGGGATTCACCCCTCCACTTT,CASSYSLRQGDSPLHF
TRBV20-1,.,15,TRBJ2-5,.,TGCAGTGCTAGTGGTGGGGAGGGGGTCCAAGAGACCCAGTACTTC,CSASGGEGVQETQYF